The 21 T cell receptor beta chains given below trace back to one sample, sequenced in a study of Graves' ophthalmopathy and Graves' hyperthyroidism. Transcripts of RNA were the source for amplifying TCR beta CDR3 regions. HTBI primers were employed in first-round RT-PCR, then a second-round multiplex PCR followed. TCRdb passed the multiplex PCR reads through MiXCR, listing each CDR3 protein once. The profile shows 450,000 or so distinct CDR3 sequences, around 14% of them singletons. The specimen sequenced was blood. The origin of the receptors is a woman younger than 45 with Graves' ophthalmopathy.

This clonotype has just a few counts. The V and J genes are TRBV3-1 and TRBJ1-2; 8 positions agree with TRBD1. The CDR3 covers 16 residues. CDR1 is LGHDT and CDR2 is YNNKEL in the germline V gene (reference sequence). After removal of 5 bases from V and 7 bases from J, the junction contained 15 bases not matched to a gene. The CDR3 coding sequence is TGTGCCAGCAGCGACAGACTCTTGGACAGGGAGATTGGCTACACCTTC. The encoded protein is CASSDRLLDREIGYTF. Combining the CDR3 with reference TRBV3-1 and TRBJ1-2 gives the whole variable domain DTAVSQTPKYLVTQMGNDKSIKCEQNLGHDTMYWYKQDSKKFLKIMFSYNNKELIINETVPNRFSPKSPDKAHLNLHINSLELGDSAVYFCASSDRLLDREIGYTFGSGTRLTVV.

At least ten counts were recorded for this clonotype. This chain connects TRBV12-3 or TRBV12-4 to TRBJ1-2; perhaps TRBD1 as D (6 bases). Trimming pared 8 bases from V and 8 bases from J, leaving 15 bases between. The CDR3 covers 12 residues. CDR3 DNA sequence: TGTGCCAGCTCACAGGGAGGGGGGGGCTACACCTTC. It is translated as CASSQGGGGYTF.

This clonotype was observed many times. This chain links TRBV28 with TRBJ2-2, with 7 positions matching TRBD2. J lost 3 bases, V lost 0 bases, and 4 bases had no gene match. Germline values: CDR1 MDHEN, CDR2 SYDVKM. There are 16 residues in the CDR3. The CDR3 reads CASSLWGEGDTGELFF. The CDR3 DNA is TGTGCCAGCAGTTTATGGGGGGAGGGCGACACCGGGGAGCTGTTTTTT.

This clonotype was recorded many times. The genes are TRBV10-3 and TRBJ1-1; no definite D call. The CDR3 runs 15 residues. From germline, CDR1 is ENHRY and CDR2 SYGVKD. V was trimmed by 0 bases and J by 1 base, leaving 9 bases between them. Here the CDR3 DNA reads TGTGCCATCAGTGAGTCGCTCACTTCGAACACTGAAGCTTTCTTT. Translated, it gives CAISESLTSNTEAFF.

Ten or more counts support this clonotype. The chain combines TRBV12-3 or TRBV12-4 with TRBJ1-1, with D perhaps matching TRBD1 (6 bases). The CDR3 runs 14 residues. V was pared by 4 bases and J by 6 bases, with 15 bases between. The CDR3 DNA follows: TGTGCCAGCAGTTCTTTCGATCAGGGGTCTGAAGCTTTCTTT. It encodes CASSSFDQGSEAFF.

A few counts support this clonotype. The chain uses TRBV19 and TRBJ1-5, with D possibly matching TRBD1 (6 bases). Germline V lookup: CDR1 LNHDA, CDR2 SQIVND (reference sequence). The CDR3 consists of 16 residues. V lost 3 bases and J 1 base, leaving 13 bases between the germline ends. The CDR3 sequence: CASSIFSGGSNQPQHF. The CDR3 DNA reads TGTGCCAGTAGTATTTTCTCCGGGGGCAGCAATCAGCCCCAGCATTTT.

This clonotype was seen ten or more times. The V gene is TRBV28, the J gene TRBJ1-1; 8 bases line up with TRBD1. Germline lookup yields CDR1 MDHEN and CDR2 SYDVKM. V was pared by 6 bases and J by 8 bases, with 11 bases of the junction left unmatched. The CDR3 runs to 14 residues. For the CDR3, the DNA is TGTGCCAGCAGGTTCATAACAGGGGGTCACGAAGCTTTCTTT. It translates to CASRFITGGHEAFF.

This clonotype was observed at least ten times. The rearrangement joins TRBV15 to TRBJ1-1; tentatively, D is TRBD1 (5 bases). V shed 3 bases and J shed 5 bases, with 16 bases lying between them. Germline CDR1 reads LNHNV; CDR2 reads YYDKDF (reference sequence). CDR3 length equals 15 residues. CDR3 sequence: CATSSEGYRSTEAFF. The CDR3 nucleotides read TGTGCCACCAGCAGCGAGGGCTACAGGTCAACTGAAGCTTTCTTT.

This clonotype was picked up many times. This chain joins TRBV6-5 and TRBJ1-2; a weak D match, TRBD1 (6 bases). The CDR3 totals 13 residues. Germline assignment: CDR1 MNHEY and CDR2 SVGAGI. The V end lost 8 bases, the J end lost 4 bases, and 14 bases lay between the germline ends. The CDR3 sequence is CASGEGGVYGYTF. CDR3 nucleotides: TGTGCCAGCGGAGAGGGGGGGGTCTATGGCTACACCTTC.

In this sample, this clonotype turned up many times. The chain is built from TRBV4-2 and TRBJ2-7; the D call may be TRBD1 or TRBD2 (6 bases each). The CDR3 runs 16 residues. CDR1 is LGHNA and CDR2 is YNFKEQ in the germline V gene. V shed 3 bases and J shed 4 bases, with 19 bases lying between them. CDR3 sequence reads: CASSQGGTDSGYEQYF. As DNA, the CDR3 is TGTGCCAGCAGCCAGGGGGGCACAGACTCGGGTTACGAGCAGTACTTC.

This clonotype was counted a few times. V usage is TRBV7-8 and J usage is TRBJ1-2; 9 nucleotides agree with TRBD1. The CDR3 extends over 15 amino acids. CDR1 is SGHVS and CDR2 is FQNEAQ in the germline V gene. Trimming at V came to 4 bases and at J to 4 bases, leaving 7 bases not matched to a gene. CDR3 amino acids: CASSSTGGALYGYTF. CDR3 bases: TGTGCCAGCAGCTCCACAGGGGGCGCGCTCTATGGCTACACCTTC.

Ten or more counts support this clonotype. This sequence joins TRBV5-1 and TRBJ1-1; D may be TRBD1 (5 bases). CDR1 and CDR2 from the germline V gene are SGHRS and YFSETQ. The CDR3 is 16 residues long. Deletions cut 6 bases from V and 1 base from J, with 19 bases between. DNA for the CDR3: TGCGCCAGCAACGATATACGGGGGTTGGGGAACACTGAAGCTTTCTTT. It translates to CASNDIRGLGNTEAFF. Variable domain in full (rest from reference TRBV5-1 and TRBJ1-1): KAGVTQTPRYLIKTRGQQVTLSCSPISGHRSVSWYQQTPGQGLQFLFEYFSETQRNKGNFPGRFSGRQFSNSRSEMNVSTLELGDSALYLCASNDIRGLGNTEAFFGQGTRLTVV.

The chain joins TRBV30 to TRBJ2-5; weak D call: TRBD2 (6 bases). This CDR3 region has 15 residues. V lost 3 bases to trimming and J lost 1 base, with 15 bases between them. Germline V gene lookup returns CDR1 GTSNPN and CDR2 SVGIG (reference sequence). CDR3 nucleotides: TGTGCCTGGAGCCTGGGACTGAGAATCCAAGAGACCCAGTACTTC. This encodes CAWSLGLRIQETQYF.

This clonotype was found many times. The genes are TRBV20-1 and TRBJ1-5; TRBD1 aligns across 8 bases. This CDR3 region has 15 residues. Per germline, CDR1 DFQATT and CDR2 SNEGSKA (reference sequence). V shed 7 bases, J shed 1 base, and the junction held 9 bases outside the gene matches. For the CDR3, the DNA is TGCAGTGTGAGCTACAGGGGGAAGAGCAATCAGCCCCAGCATTTT. Translation gives CSVSYRGKSNQPQHF.

The sample holds many counts of this clonotype. The gene calls are TRBV29-1 and TRBJ2-7; D gene uncertain. CDR3 length: 13 amino acids. V was trimmed by 1 base and J by 0 bases, leaving 7 bases between them. CDR1 is SQVTM, CDR2 ANQGSEA, per germline. This chain's CDR3 is CSVEAGDSYEQYF. The CDR3, as DNA: TGCAGCGTTGAAGCTGGAGACTCCTACGAGCAGTACTTC.

This clonotype was picked up many times. This chain uses TRBV24-1 with TRBJ1-1; tentatively, D is TRBD1 (5 bases). The CDR3 is 14 residues long. Trimming cost V 4 bases and J 2 bases, with 10 bases left between them. Germline CDR1 KGHDR, CDR2 SFDVKD. Here the CDR3 reads CATSEGGVNTEAFF. The CDR3 region has the DNA TGTGCCACCAGTGAGGGGGGGGTCAACACTGAAGCTTTCTTT.

This clonotype was counted at least ten times. The rearrangement joins TRBV5-1 to TRBJ1-5, with 7 bases that match TRBD1. Per the germline V gene, CDR1 is SGHRS and CDR2 is YFSETQ. The length of the CDR3 is 15 residues. The V and J ends lost 4 bases and 5 bases, in that order; junction bases with no gene match: 9. The CDR3 DNA follows: TGCGCCAGCAGCAAGGGGGACAGACCGGATCAGCCCCAGCATTTT. Protein product: CASSKGDRPDQPQHF.

This clonotype appeared many times. CDR3 residues: CASSFRTSDQNSYEQYF. In nucleotides, the CDR3 is TGTGCCAGCAGCTTCCGAACTAGCGACCAAAACTCCTACGAGCAGTACTTC. The gene calls are TRBV6-1 and TRBJ2-7; 7 bases map to TRBD2. Germline V gene sequence: CDR1 MNHNS, CDR2 SASEGT. This CDR3 is built from 17 residues. The junction had 14 bases not matched to a gene; V was cut back by 6 bases and J by 0 bases.

This clonotype was counted at least ten times. One end of the junction does not line up with germline, which may come from a read error. The J gene is TRBJ1-2, the V gene TRBV6-1; D uncertain. Germline CDR1 reads MNHNS; CDR2 reads SASEGT. The CDR3 totals 15 residues. CDR3 nucleotide sequence: TGTGCCAGCAGTGAAGGTGGAATGGCACCCTATGGCAACACCTTC. Its translation: CASSEGGMAPYGNTF.

The V gene is TRBV6-2 or TRBV6-3, the J gene TRBJ1-1; D remains ambiguous. Trimming removed 4 bases from V and 4 bases from J, with 10 bases in between. From germline, CDR1 is MNHEY and CDR2 SVGEGT. The CDR3 is made up of 13 amino acids. The CDR3: CASSLRRSTEAFF. For the CDR3, the DNA is TGTGCCAGCAGTTTGAGGAGAAGCACTGAAGCTTTCTTT.

This clonotype was counted ten times or more. The V gene is TRBV19, the J gene TRBJ2-7, with D tentatively TRBD1 (6 bases). Germline CDR1 LNHDA, CDR2 SQIVND (reference sequence). V lost 3 bases to trimming and J lost 0 bases, with 9 bases between them. The CDR3 covers 14 residues. The CDR3 here is CASSIDRSSYEQYF. For the CDR3, the DNA is TGTGCCAGTAGTATTGACAGGAGCTCCTACGAGCAGTACTTC. The full variable domain, in which reference TRBV19 and TRBJ2-7 provide the parts outside the CDR3, is DGGITQSPKYLFRKEGQNVTLSCEQNLNHDAMYWYRQDPGQGLRLIYYSQIVNDFQKGDIAEGYSVSREKKESFPLTVTSAQKNPTAFYLCASSIDRSSYEQYFGPGTRLTVT.